The clone carrying this T cell receptor beta chain occurred a few times. This specimen belongs to a study of spatial heterogeneity in lung cancer. The sample's time point: sample taken at primary tumor resection. Samples came from roughly 75 TRACERx patients with untreated early-stage lung cancer. Unsorted samples of tumor, nontumor lung or frozen PBMC had their whole RNA sequenced. A unique molecular identifier was attached to every TCR cDNA molecule. TCRdb used MiXCR to reprocess the 5' RACE reads, holding one entry per CDR3 protein. The sample shows approximately 25,000 distinct CDR3 sequences, 5.5% to 7.5% of them seen only once. In germline, CDR1 is SGHRS, CDR2 YFSETQ. V was cut by 5 bases and J by 5 bases, with 16 bases left in between. The CDR3 consists of 14 residues.

The genes are TRBV5-1 and TRBJ2-5; perhaps TRBD2 as D (6 bases). The clonotype was recovered from a male donor with early-stage non-small cell lung cancer. Sequencing was performed on PBMCs, taken at surgery. CDR3 nucleotides: TGCGCCAGCAGTCCCTCGGGGACTGGGGAGACCCAGTACTTC. This translates into CASSPSGTGETQYF.